A selection of T cell receptor beta chains follows, all from one sample in a study of blood T cell repertoires in COVID-19. Clones were sequenced by immunoSEQ multiplex PCR, and TCRdb holds only the in-frame ones, with some missing. The sample has a few hundred thousand clones, 90% seen once. Material for sequencing was PBMCs or T cells enriched from blood (not recorded which). All receptors come from a woman aged 18-29 years with acute COVID-19. The CDR3 runs from the conserved cysteine through the conserved F or W. D genes are given only for firm matches. Some rows have no size entry. The others give once, few or many, or a class for an expanded clone.

j_gene	d_gene	v_gene	abundance	CDR3aa	CDR3nt
TRBJ2-7	NA	TRBV3-1/TRBV3-2	NA	CASSQDIATYEQYF	TGTGCCAGCAGCCAAGATATAGCCACCTACGAGCAGTACTTC
TRBJ1-5	TRBD1	TRBV4-2	NA	CASSQDPGQGGRQPQHF	TGTGCCAGCAGCCAAGATCCGGGACAGGGAGGGAGGCAGCCCCAGCATTTT
TRBJ1-3	NA	TRBV2	few	CASTSSGNTIYF	TGTGCCAGCACGAGCTCTGGAAACACCATATATTTT
TRBJ2-1	TRBD2	TRBV4-2	NA	CASSHLSGSRENEQFF	TGTGCCAGCAGCCACCTTAGCGGGAGCCGAGAAAATGAGCAGTTCTTC
TRBJ2-3	NA	TRBV5-1	NA	CASSGLGSTDTQYF	TGCGCCAGCTCGGGATTGGGTAGCACAGATACGCAGTATTTT
TRBJ2-7	TRBD1	TRBV28	NA	CASSPPSRDRAYEQYF	TGTGCCAGCAGTCCCCCTTCCCGGGACAGGGCCTACGAGCAGTACTTC
TRBJ2-3	NA	TRBV15	NA	CATSRDSAGLARKF	TGTGCCACCAGCAGAGATTCCGCGGGATTAGCCAGAAAATTT
TRBJ2-1	TRBD2	TRBV19	NA	CATSTSGYNEQFF	TGTGCCACTTCGACTAGCGGCTACAATGAGCAGTTCTTC
TRBJ2-2	TRBD1	TRBV11-3	NA	CASSLIPNRGPNTGELFF	TGTGCCAGCAGCTTAATACCTAACAGGGGCCCGAACACCGGGGAGCTGTTTTTT
TRBJ1-2	NA	TRBV19	NA	CASMYPGQGNYGYTF	TGTGCCAGTATGTACCCCGGGCAGGGCAACTATGGCTACACCTTC
TRBJ2-1	NA	TRBV6-4	few	CASSEEPNNEQFF	TGTGCCAGCAGTGAAGAGCCCAACAATGAGCAGTTCTTC
TRBJ1-5	NA	TRBV19	NA	CASSQYRERPQHF	TGTGCCAGTAGCCAATACAGGGAGAGGCCCCAGCATTTT
TRBJ2-7	NA	TRBV4-2	NA	CASSQDASVYEQYF	TGTGCCAGCAGCCAAGATGCGTCCGTCTACGAGCAGTACTTC
TRBJ1-2	TRBD1	TRBV9	NA	CASSPLEGAFGGYTF	TGTGCCAGCAGCCCTCTGGAGGGGGCATTCGGGGGCTACACCTTC
TRBJ1-2	TRBD1	TRBV3-1/TRBV3-2	NA	CASSLRDRYYGYTF	TGTGCCAGCAGCCTCCGGGACAGGTACTATGGCTACACCTTC
TRBJ2-1	TRBD1	TRBV5-1	NA	CASSISGTGGNNEQFF	TGCGCCAGCAGCATATCCGGGACAGGGGGTAACAATGAGCAGTTCTTC
TRBJ1-4	NA	TRBV28	NA	CASSPGLTNEKLFF	TGTGCCAGCAGCCCGGGACTGACTAATGAAAAACTGTTTTTT
TRBJ1-1	NA	TRBV3-1/TRBV3-2	NA	CASSQNGLGGTEAFF	TGTGCCAGCAGCCAGAATGGGCTGGGGGGCACTGAAGCTTTCTTT
TRBJ2-7	NA	TRBV7-2	NA	CASSPRPGVVYEQYF	TGTGCCAGCAGCCCGCGGCCGGGAGTAGTCTACGAGCAGTACTTC
TRBJ2-5	TRBD1	TRBV24-1	NA	CATSDWTGGEQTQYF	TGTGCCACCAGTGATTGGACAGGTGGGGAGCAGACCCAGTACTTC
TRBJ2-1	NA	TRBV29-1	NA	CSVDAGRSSYNEQFF	TGCAGCGTTGATGCGGGACGCAGCTCCTACAATGAGCAGTTCTTC
TRBJ1-2	NA	TRBV7-2	NA	CASSLRRGANYGYTF	TGTGCCAGCAGCTTAAGGAGGGGAGCTAACTATGGCTACACCTTC